The 24 T cell receptor beta chains below come from one sample, sequenced in a study of cytomegalovirus exposure and HLA in healthy donors. In the PCR, 60 Vbeta and 13 Jbeta primers were used. Assay: immunoSEQ multiplex PCR; the TCRdb copy retains only in-frame clones and omits some. The sample lists 150,000 to 190,000 clones, approximately 81% occurring once. The sequencing sample was made of PBMCs. The receptors originated from a woman younger than 30 in good health and CMV-seronegative.

The sample holds one count of this clone. V usage is TRBV6-6 and J usage is TRBJ2-5; possibly TRBD2 for D (6 bases). The DNA matches TRBJ2-7 better at its end, which makes the J call doubtful. Germline CDR1 reads MNHNY; CDR2 reads SVGAGI (reference sequence). The CDR3 length is 14 residues. The CDR3 DNA reads as TGTGCCAGCAGTGGGACTCTTTCCTCCTACGAGCAGTACTTC. It translates to CASSGTLSSYEQYF.

This chain connects TRBV25-1 to TRBJ1-6; D might be TRBD1 (6 bases). Germline lookup yields CDR1 MGHDK and CDR2 SYGVNS. The CDR3 runs to 14 residues. Trimming took off 2 bases at V and 11 bases at J, with 13 bases between the two ends. The CDR3 protein is CASSETGLVTPLHF. As DNA, the CDR3 is TGTGCCAGCAGTGAAACAGGGTTAGTGACACCCCTCCACTTT.

The J gene is TRBJ1-5, the V gene TRBV19; D gene ambiguous. V dropped 7 bases and J dropped 9 bases, with 25 bases sitting between them. Germline V lookup: CDR1 LNHDA, CDR2 SQIVND (reference sequence). The CDR3 length is 16 residues. CDR3 sequence reads: CASKYEASSGYRPQHF. The CDR3 bases are TGTGCCAGTAAGTATGAGGCTTCAAGCGGGTATCGGCCCCAGCATTTT.

J is TRBJ1-2 and V is TRBV7-2; a possible D gene is TRBD1 (5 bases). Germline CDR1 SGHTA, CDR2 FQGNSA. V was cut by 5 bases and J by 2 bases, with 9 bases left in between. There are 13 residues in the CDR3. CDR3 DNA sequence: TGTGCCAGCAGCAGGGACTTCAACTATGGCTACACCTTC. Translated: CASSRDFNYGYTF.

The chain joins TRBV30 to TRBJ2-1; D gene uncertain. Germline values: CDR1 GTSNPN, CDR2 SVGIG (reference sequence). Trimming took 3 bases from V and 6 from J, leaving 12 bases between them. This CDR3 contains 13 residues. The CDR3 region is CAWRSRNSNEQFF. DNA for the CDR3: TGTGCCTGGAGGAGTAGGAACAGCAATGAGCAGTTCTTC.

V usage is TRBV27 and J usage is TRBJ2-1, with 9 nucleotides matching TRBD1. The germline CDR1 and CDR2 sequences are MNHEY and SMNVEV (reference sequence). V shed 10 bases and J 6 bases; nucleotides not matched to a gene: 10. The CDR3 length is 14 residues. CDR3 loop: CAIGQGFSSNEQFF. The CDR3 DNA reads as TGTGCCATTGGACAGGGGTTCTCGTCCAATGAGCAGTTCTTC.

The chain has TRBV6-5 and TRBJ2-3; 9 nucleotides agree with TRBD1. J lost 7 bases, V lost 2 bases, and 7 bases had no gene match. The CDR3 sequence is 15 residues long. Germline loops: CDR1 MNHEY, CDR2 SVGAGI. DNA for the CDR3: TGTGCCAGCAGTTACGTACAGGGGGCATGGAATACGCAGTATTTT. Amino acids: CASSYVQGAWNTQYF.

The rearrangement joins TRBV28 to TRBJ2-2; no clear D gene. Germline CDR1 and CDR2: MDHEN and SYDVKM. Between the trimmed V and J ends, which lost 7 bases and 7 bases, there was a span of 19 bases. The CDR3 contains 15 residues. The CDR3 sequence: CASTPVSRVHGELFF. CDR3 DNA sequence: TGTGCCAGCACCCCTGTGAGTAGAGTGCACGGGGAGCTGTTTTTT.

The V gene is TRBV5-1, the J gene TRBJ2-5, with 12 bases fitting TRBD2. CDR3 length equals 17 residues. Germline loops: CDR1 SGHRS, CDR2 YFSETQ. V dropped 4 bases and J dropped 0; count of bases not matched to a gene: 7. DNA for the CDR3: TGCGCCAGCAGCGCCACAGGGACTAGCGGGTACCAAGAGACCCAGTACTTC. It is translated as CASSATGTSGYQETQYF.

V and J are TRBV6-5 and TRBJ2-3; 8 nucleotides align to TRBD1. J was trimmed by 1 base and V by 10 bases; bases with no gene match: 10. Germline V gene sequence: CDR1 MNHEY, CDR2 SVGAGI. This CDR3 has 15 amino acids. Here the CDR3 reads CATGRGQGGTDTQYF. The DNA of the CDR3 is TGTGCCACCGGTCGTGGACAGGGCGGCACAGATACGCAGTATTTT.

This clone came up once. The genes are TRBV4-3 and TRBJ2-1; TRBD2 might be the D (6 bases). The CDR3 loop spans 15 amino acids. V shed 4 bases and J shed 1 base, with 11 bases lying between them. Per germline, CDR1 LGHNA and CDR2 YSLEER. In nucleotides, the CDR3 is TGCGCCAGCAGCCGAGAACTAGCTTCCTACAATGAGCAGTTCTTC. Protein product: CASSRELASYNEQFF.

Points on this clone: One end of the junction does not line up with germline, which may come from a read error. This rearrangement joins TRBV12-5 to TRBJ1-3; 8 bases are a match to TRBD1. There are 14 residues in the CDR3. Germline V gene data show CDR1 as LGHNT and CDR2 as FRNRAP. The CDR3 coding sequence is TGTGCTAGTGGCTTGGACAGGGCGGGAAACACCATATATTTT. Translating gives CASGLDRAGNTIYF.

This clone has a single count. The rearrangement uses TRBV28 and TRBJ1-2, with D possibly being TRBD1 (5 bases). The V end was cut by 3 bases, the J end by 4 bases, with 9 bases between. CDR3 length: 13 residues. CDR1 and CDR2 (germline): MDHEN, SYDVKM. CDR3 coding DNA: TGTGCCAGCAGTTTTCCAGGGTCCTATGGCTACACCTTC. Translated: CASSFPGSYGYTF.

This clone was seen a handful of times. The V gene is TRBV7-3, the J gene TRBJ2-1; D not certain. The CDR3 has 20 residues. Looked up from germline, CDR1 is SGHTA and CDR2 is FQGTGA. V was cut by 5 bases and J by 0 bases, with 26 bases left in between. The CDR3 spells CASSQWAPRTIRHSYNEQFF. CDR3 nucleotides: TGTGCCAGCAGCCAGTGGGCGCCCCGCACCATTAGACACTCCTACAATGAGCAGTTCTTC. Full variable domain (remainder filled in from reference TRBV7-3 and TRBJ2-1): GAGVSQTPSNKVTEKGKYVELRCDPISGHTALYWYRQSLGQGPEFLIYFQGTGAADDSGLPNDRFFAVRPEGSVSTLKIQRTERGDSAVYLCASSQWAPRTIRHSYNEQFFGPGTRLTVL.

This clone was observed once. CDR3: CASSRQVQYGYTF. In DNA form, the CDR3 reads TGTGCCAGCAGTCGACAGGTCCAATATGGCTACACCTTC. This chain uses TRBV2 with TRBJ1-2; tentatively, D is TRBD1 (6 bases). Trimming shortened V by 5 bases and J by 5 bases, and 12 bases separated the two germline ends. Per the germline V gene, CDR1 is SNHLY and CDR2 is FYNNEI. The CDR3 spans 13 residues.

The chain joins TRBV20-1 to TRBJ2-7, with 8 bases that match TRBD1. The CDR3 runs 11 residues. From germline, CDR1 is DFQATT and CDR2 SNEGSKA (reference sequence). Trimming at V came to 1 base and at J to 10 bases, leaving 3 bases not matched to a gene. CDR3 in amino acids: CSARVGTGQYF. The DNA for the CDR3 is TGCAGTGCTAGAGTTGGGACAGGCCAGTACTTC.

The chain employs TRBV2 and TRBJ2-7; D is ambiguous. Germline V gives CDR1 SNHLY, CDR2 FYNNEI. V was clipped by 8 bases and J by 7 bases, with 9 bases between them. The CDR3 loop spans 10 amino acids. CDR3 in DNA: TGTGCCAGCTCCCTGACAGAGCAGTACTTC. It translates to CASSLTEQYF. Full variable domain (outside the CDR3, taken from reference TRBV2 and TRBJ2-7): EPEVTQTPSHQVTQMGQEVILRCVPISNHLYFYWYRQILGQKVEFLVSFYNNEISEKSEIFDDQFSVERPDGSNFTLKIRSTKLEDSAMYFCASSLTEQYFGPGTRLTVT.

This clone has more than one count but fewer than ten. The genes are TRBV5-4 and TRBJ2-7; D might be TRBD1 (6 bases). CDR1 is SGHNT and CDR2 is YYREEE in the germline V gene (reference sequence). Trimming removed 5 bases at V and 5 bases at J, with 11 bases between. The CDR3 totals 12 residues. The CDR3 region has the DNA TGTGCCAGCAGGGCAGGGGCCCACGAGCAGTACTTC. Translating it yields CASRAGAHEQYF.

This clone was counted a few times. V is TRBV28 and J is TRBJ1-1, with 8 bases lining up with TRBD1. Trimming at V came to 2 bases and at J to 7 bases, leaving 12 bases not matched to a gene. Looked up from germline, CDR1 is MDHEN and CDR2 is SYDVKM. The CDR3 sequence is 16 residues long. CDR3 loop: CASSLALQGVRDEAFF. The CDR3 DNA reads TGTGCCAGCAGTTTAGCCCTACAGGGGGTCAGGGATGAAGCTTTCTTT.

The chain joins TRBV5-1 to TRBJ1-2; D is perhaps TRBD1 (6 bases). Germline V gene sequence: CDR1 SGHRS, CDR2 YFSETQ. V was shortened by 0 bases and J by 4 bases, with 10 bases between the two germline ends. The length of the CDR3 is 14 residues. For the CDR3, the DNA is TGCGCCAGCAGCTTGGACAGGGCGGCCTATGGCTACACCTTC. Its protein product is CASSLDRAAYGYTF. Using reference TRBV5-1 and TRBJ1-2 for the parts outside the CDR3, the full variable domain is KAGVTQTPRYLIKTRGQQVTLSCSPISGHRSVSWYQQTPGQGLQFLFEYFSETQRNKGNFPGRFSGRQFSNSRSEMNVSTLELGDSALYLCASSLDRAAYGYTFGSGTRLTVV.

The J gene is TRBJ2-3, the V gene TRBV11-2; D unclear. The CDR3 has 14 amino acids. Deletions cut 5 bases from V and 2 bases from J, with 11 bases between. Germline CDR1 SGHAT, CDR2 FQNNGV. CDR3 region: CASSPLAFTDTQYF. The CDR3 DNA sequence: TGTGCCAGCAGCCCCCTTGCGTTCACAGATACGCAGTATTTT. Full variable domain (rest looked up from reference TRBV11-2 and TRBJ2-3): EAGVAQSPRYKIIEKRQSVAFWCNPISGHATLYWYQQILGQGPKLLIQFQNNGVVDDSQLPKDRFSAERLKGVDSTLKIQPAKLEDSAVYLCASSPLAFTDTQYFGPGTRLTVL.

The chain uses TRBV28 and TRBJ1-5; tentative D call: TRBD1 (6 bases). The CDR3 consists of 16 residues. Between the trimmed V and J ends, which lost 3 bases and 7 bases, there was a span of 19 bases. Germline V CDR1 and CDR2: MDHEN, SYDVKM. The DNA of the CDR3 is TGTGCCAGCAGTTTCTTTCCAGGGGAGGGTGGCCAGCCCCAGCATTTT. Its translation: CASSFFPGEGGQPQHF.

This rearrangement joins TRBV7-6 to TRBJ2-6; a weak D match, TRBD2 (7 bases). Looked up from germline, CDR1 is SGHVS and CDR2 is FNYEAQ. CDR3 length equals 18 residues. Deletions cut 0 bases from V and 2 bases from J, with 14 bases between. CDR3 sequence (DNA): TGTGCCAGCAGCTTAGCGCCGGCGGGGGCCGCTGGGGCCAACGTCCTGACTTTC. Translation: CASSLAPAGAAGANVLTF.

The chain couples TRBV27 to TRBJ2-2; TRBD2 agrees at 15 bases. The V segment lost 7 bases and the J segment 1 base; nucleotides outside the gene matches: 4. The CDR3 spans 17 residues. Germline CDR1 and CDR2: MNHEY and SMNVEV (reference sequence). This CDR3 reads CASTRTSGRGNTGELFF. As DNA, the CDR3 is TGTGCCAGCACCCGGACTAGCGGGAGGGGGAACACCGGGGAGCTGTTTTTT.